Included here is one TCR beta chain sequence, with context. As yet, its antigen is unknown. This record belongs to a study of blood T cells in healthy people across ages. Findings of the study overall: There were more naive CD4+ cells and higher diversity in long-lived donors than in aged donors.

Germline CDR1 reads MDHEN; CDR2 reads SYDVKM. The CDR3 runs to 14 residues. V lost 4 bases and J 2 bases, leaving 8 bases between the germline ends. Primed by a sample-barcoded 5' primer and a J-beta primer mix, a second PCR proceeded for roughly 6 to 12 cycles. MiXCR, run by TCRdb on the 5' RACE reads, gives a single entry per CDR3 protein. Of about 1.4 million distinct CDR3 sequences listed, 59% were seen once; the top ten hold over 5.5%. This clonotype was sampled from a man younger than 35 in good health. Sequences were obtained from blood. The chain links TRBV28 to TRBJ1-4; TRBD1 is a possible D gene (5 bases). CDR3 in DNA: TGTGCCAGCAGTTCGAGACAGACTAATGAAAAACTGTTTTTT. Its protein is CASSSRQTNEKLFF.